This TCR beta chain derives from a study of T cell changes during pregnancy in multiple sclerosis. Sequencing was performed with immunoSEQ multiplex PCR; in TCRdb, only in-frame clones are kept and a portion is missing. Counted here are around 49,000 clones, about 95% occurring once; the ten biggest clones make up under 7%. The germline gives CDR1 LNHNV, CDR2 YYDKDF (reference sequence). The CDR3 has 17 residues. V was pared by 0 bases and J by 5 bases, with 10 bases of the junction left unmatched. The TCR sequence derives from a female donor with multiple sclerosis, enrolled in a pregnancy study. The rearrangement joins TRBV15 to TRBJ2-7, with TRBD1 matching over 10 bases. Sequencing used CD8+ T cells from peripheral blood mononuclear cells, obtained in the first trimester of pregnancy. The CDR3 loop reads CATSRDWDRGHPHEQYF. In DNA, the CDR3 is TGTGCCACCAGCAGAGATTGGGACAGGGGACATCCGCACGAGCAGTACTTC.